A single sample is the source of the 8 T cell receptor beta chains below, sequenced in a study of blood T cell repertoires in COVID-19. TCRdb's table, derived via immunoSEQ multiplex PCR, lists solely in-frame clones and lacks some. The table shows about 80,000 clones, with 89% occurring only once. Sequencing input: peripheral blood. The receptor set was obtained from a man aged 70 or older with active or convalescent COVID-19.

V usage is TRBV7-2 and J usage is TRBJ1-6; D may be TRBD1 (5 bases). The CDR3 sequence is 15 residues long. Trimming removed 2 bases at V and 9 bases at J, with 14 bases between. In germline, CDR1 is SGHTA, CDR2 FQGNSA. The CDR3 loop is CASSLLGGGTSPLHF. CDR3 DNA sequence: TGTGCCAGCAGCTTATTGGGGGGAGGCACTTCACCCCTCCACTTT.

The V gene is TRBV9, the J gene TRBJ2-7; 8 bases agree with TRBD1. Germline V gene lookup returns CDR1 SGDLS and CDR2 YYNGEE. V lost 0 bases and J lost 4; bases outside the gene matches: 6. This CDR3 spans 15 amino acids. The CDR3 here is CASSVATGDLYEQYF. CDR3 coding DNA: TGTGCCAGCAGCGTAGCGACAGGGGACCTGTACGAGCAGTACTTC.

This rearrangement joins TRBV29-1 to TRBJ2-3, with TRBD1 matching 11 bases. Germline CDR1 and CDR2: SQVTM and ANQGSEA. This CDR3 region has 15 residues. With 2 bases clipped from V and 3 bases from J, the junction kept 4 bases outside the gene matches. In DNA, the CDR3 is TGCAGCGTTGAAACCGGGACAGGGGGTACAGATACGCAGTATTTT. Protein: CSVETGTGGTDTQYF.

This chain connects TRBV28 to TRBJ1-4; TRBD1 aligns across 7 bases. The V and J ends lost 5 bases and 4 bases, in that order; junction bases with no gene match: 7. The germline CDR1 and CDR2 sequences are MDHEN and SYDVKM. CDR3 size: 15 residues. Here the CDR3 reads CASSATGAGNEKLFF. The CDR3 DNA reads as TGTGCCAGCAGTGCCACAGGGGCTGGTAATGAAAAACTGTTTTTT.

The chain links TRBV28 to TRBJ2-3, with TRBD2 as a possible D gene (6 bases). Germline CDR1 is MDHEN and CDR2 is SYDVKM. V gave up 2 bases and J gave up 3 bases, with 15 bases separating them. The CDR3 totals 16 residues. In nucleotides, the CDR3 is TGTGCCAGCAGTTTAAGAGGCGGGGCCAAGACAGATACGCAGTATTTT. It encodes CASSLRGGAKTDTQYF.

This clone showed up just a few times. CDR3 sequence reads: CATSRRLAGTYEQYF. CDR3 nucleotides: TGTGCCACCAGCAGAAGACTAGCGGGGACCTACGAGCAGTACTTC. The chain is built from TRBV15 and TRBJ2-7, with 11 bases lining up with TRBD2. The V segment lost 2 bases and the J segment 2 bases; nucleotides outside the gene matches: 2. CDR3 length equals 15 residues. Germline CDR1 reads LNHNV; CDR2 reads YYDKDF (reference sequence). The full variable domain, its missing parts supplied by reference TRBV15 and TRBJ2-7, is DAMVIQNPRYQVTQFGKPVTLSCSQTLNHNVMYWYQQKSSQAPKLLFHYYDKDFNNEADTPDNFQSRRPNTSFCFLDIRSPGLGDTAMYLCATSRRLAGTYEQYFGPGTRLTVT.

This rearrangement joins TRBV10-3 to TRBJ1-2; D is possibly TRBD1 (6 bases). The germline V and J ends were trimmed by 4 bases and 8 bases, with 14 bases remaining between them. Per the germline V gene, CDR1 is ENHRY and CDR2 is SYGVKD. The CDR3 length is 13 residues. The CDR3 coding sequence is TGTGCCATCAGTGTTGCCGGGACACCCGGCTACACCTTC. Its translation: CAISVAGTPGYTF.

V is TRBV4-1 and J is TRBJ2-2; the match to TRBD2 covers 7 bases. The CDR3 extends over 13 amino acids. In germline, CDR1 is MGHRA, CDR2 YSYEKL. The V gene end was trimmed by 1 base and the J gene end by 7 bases; junction bases not matched to a gene: 0. CDR3 in DNA: TGCGCCAGCAGCCAAGGGACTAGCGGGGAGCTGTTTTTT. The encoded protein is CASSQGTSGELFF.